The 22 T cell receptor beta chains listed next were all sequenced from one sample in a study of blood T cell repertoires in COVID-19. Profiled with immunoSEQ multiplex PCR; TCRdb holds only in-frame clones, not every one. In the table there are over 85,000 clones, roughly 88% of which are singletons. The sample comprised peripheral blood. These receptors were collected from a woman older than 75 with COVID-19, enrolled during active disease.

The chain combines TRBV10-3 with TRBJ2-4, with D tentatively TRBD2 (6 bases). Germline V gene sequence: CDR1 ENHRY, CDR2 SYGVKD. With 3 bases removed from V and 4 bases from J, the gap between germline ends came to 13 bases. CDR3 length equals 15 residues. The CDR3 spells CAISDVGLKKNIQYF. CDR3 nucleotides: TGTGCCATCAGTGATGTGGGACTGAAAAAAAACATTCAGTACTTC.

The J gene is TRBJ1-3, the V gene TRBV6-5, with a tentative D call TRBD1 (6 bases). The V gene lost 6 bases and the J gene lost 0 bases, with 9 bases spanning the gap. This CDR3 has 14 amino acids. Germline CDR1 and CDR2: MNHEY and SVGAGI. The CDR3 coding sequence is TGTGCCAGCAGCACAGGGACCTCTGGAAACACCATATATTTT. It yields the protein CASSTGTSGNTIYF.

The chain employs TRBV7-3 and TRBJ2-3, with 7 nucleotides matching TRBD1. With 5 bases clipped from V and 2 bases from J, the junction kept 10 bases outside the gene matches. The CDR3 has 16 residues. The germline gives CDR1 SGHTA, CDR2 FQGTGA. CDR3 DNA: TGTGCCAGCAGCCCCTACATGACAGGGAACACAGATACGCAGTATTTT. This translates into CASSPYMTGNTDTQYF. Combining the CDR3 with reference TRBV7-3 and TRBJ2-3 gives the whole variable domain GAGVSQTPSNKVTEKGKYVELRCDPISGHTALYWYRQSLGQGPEFLIYFQGTGAADDSGLPNDRFFAVRPEGSVSTLKIQRTERGDSAVYLCASSPYMTGNTDTQYFGPGTRLTVL.

The chain combines TRBV18 with TRBJ1-6, with 8 bases aligning to TRBD1. This CDR3 is built from 16 residues. Trimming took 4 bases from V and 9 from J; bases not matched to a gene: 11. Per the germline V gene, CDR1 is KGHSH and CDR2 is LQKENI. This CDR3 reads CASSRRDRGLGSPLHF. Here the CDR3 DNA reads TGTGCCAGCTCACGCAGAGACAGGGGACTTGGTTCACCCCTCCACTTT.

This rearrangement joins TRBV3-1 (or the pseudogene TRBV3-2) to TRBJ2-6; 7 positions match TRBD1. The germline V gene encodes CDR1 LGHDT and CDR2 YNNKEL (reference sequence). The CDR3 extends over 18 amino acids. Trimming at V came to 1 base and at J to 6 bases, leaving 12 bases not matched to a gene. CDR3 sequence (DNA): TGTGCCAGCAGCCAAGGGGGACAGCCGCCCGAAACGGCCAACGTCCTGACTTTC. Translation gives CASSQGGQPPETANVLTF.

This chain connects TRBV6-2 or TRBV6-3 to TRBJ2-7; 8 positions match TRBD1. CDR1 and CDR2 from the germline V gene are MNHEY and SVGEGT. V lost 4 bases, J lost 5 bases, and 10 bases stayed unmatched. The CDR3 is 15 residues long. The CDR3 nucleotides are TGTGCCAGCAGTTTCCAGGGCAGGGGGCACGACGAGCAGTACTTC. Amino acid sequence: CASSFQGRGHDEQYF.

This clone came up once. This chain links TRBV30 with TRBJ1-1, with TRBD1 matching over 8 bases. V was clipped by 5 bases and J by 1 base; unmatched bases: 3. Germline V gives CDR1 GTSNPN, CDR2 SVGIG (reference sequence). CDR3 length: 13 amino acids. This CDR3 reads CAWDRGPNTEAFF. The CDR3 bases are TGTGCCTGGGACAGGGGACCGAACACTGAAGCTTTCTTT.

The V gene is TRBV18, the J gene TRBJ2-1; 8 positions match TRBD2. V shed 3 bases, J shed 2 bases, and the junction held 3 bases outside the gene matches. The CDR3 consists of 15 residues. CDR1 is KGHSH and CDR2 is LQKENI in the germline V gene. CDR3 DNA sequence: TGTGCCAGCTCACCTACTAGCGGACCCTACAATGAGCAGTTCTTC. Amino acids: CASSPTSGPYNEQFF.

The chain combines TRBV7-3 with TRBJ2-1; 8 bases match TRBD2. The J segment lost 9 bases and the V segment lost 4 bases, leaving 5 bases of the junction unmatched. The CDR3 spans 13 residues. Germline loops: CDR1 SGHTA, CDR2 FQGTGA. CDR3 in amino acids: CASSSALAGEQFF. CDR3 bases: TGTGCCAGCAGCTCCGCTCTAGCGGGTGAGCAGTTCTTC.

This clone appeared a single time. The chain is built from TRBV18 and TRBJ2-5; D is unclear. This CDR3 has 13 amino acids. V was cut by 2 bases and J by 4 bases, with 8 bases left in between. From germline, CDR1 is KGHSH and CDR2 LQKENI. CDR3 coding DNA: TGTGCCAGCTCACCATTAGCTGCAGAGACCCAGTACTTC. Its translation: CASSPLAAETQYF.

The chain links TRBV5-6 to TRBJ1-2; D is unclear. The V end was cut by 0 bases, the J end by 3 bases, with 12 bases between. There are 15 residues in the CDR3. Per germline, CDR1 SGHDT and CDR2 YYEEEE. The CDR3 DNA is TGTGCCAGCAGCTTGGGACTTGCCTTAGACTATGGCTACACCTTC. It yields the protein CASSLGLALDYGYTF.

This clone has just one count. The chain uses TRBV4-2 and TRBJ2-7; D not resolved. The CDR3 consists of 14 residues. CDR1 LGHNA and CDR2 YNFKEQ come from the germline V gene. Trimming removed 0 bases at V and 3 bases at J, with 9 bases between. The CDR3 sequence: CASSQDYNSYEQYF. CDR3 bases: TGTGCCAGCAGCCAAGATTACAACAGCTACGAGCAGTACTTC.

The count of this clone is one. V is TRBV5-6 and J is TRBJ1-4; D may be TRBD1 (6 bases). The length of the CDR3 is 14 residues. In germline, CDR1 is SGHDT, CDR2 YYEEEE. V dropped 2 bases and J dropped 10 bases, with 15 bases sitting between them. CDR3 in DNA: TGTGCCAGCAGCTTAAGGTCGGGGGGCCGAAAACTGTTTTTT. Residues: CASSLRSGGRKLFF.

This chain links TRBV5-6 with TRBJ2-1; TRBD2 might be the D (6 bases). Trimming pared 4 bases from V and 8 bases from J, leaving 25 bases between. CDR1 is SGHDT and CDR2 is YYEEEE in the germline V gene. The CDR3 sequence is 17 residues long. The DNA of the CDR3 is TGTGCCAGCAGCCCGGCCCGGGGGAGAGGAATGAGCGATGAGCAGTTCTTC. The encoded protein is CASSPARGRGMSDEQFF.

V usage is TRBV7-9 and J usage is TRBJ2-1, with a possible D match to TRBD2 (5 bases). Germline V gene sequence: CDR1 SEHNR, CDR2 FQNEAQ (reference sequence). The V end lost 1 base, the J end lost 9 bases, and 19 bases lay between the germline ends. This CDR3 comprises 16 residues. In DNA, the CDR3 is TGTGCCAGCAGCTTAGATAGCCGGGGAGCCGAGGGTGAGCAGTTCTTC. This translates into CASSLDSRGAEGEQFF. Based on the CDR3 plus reference TRBV7-9 and TRBJ2-1, the full variable domain is DTGVSQNPRHKITKRGQNVTFRCDPISEHNRLYWYRQTLGQGPEFLTYFQNEAQLEKSRLLSDRFSAERPKGSFSTLEIQRTEQGDSAMYLCASSLDSRGAEGEQFFGPGTRLTVL.

The gene calls are TRBV11-3 and TRBJ2-5, with D perhaps matching TRBD1 (5 bases). CDR3 length: 15 amino acids. CDR1 SGHNT and CDR2 YENEEA come from the germline V gene. Trimming pared 1 base from V and 5 bases from J, leaving 14 bases between. In DNA, the CDR3 is TGTGCCAGCAGCTTAGGGGGTGGGGCCGGGGAGACCCAGTACTTC. It specifies CASSLGGGAGETQYF.

The V call is TRBV4-2, the J call TRBJ2-3; 9 nucleotides match TRBD1. The germline V gene encodes CDR1 LGHNA and CDR2 YNFKEQ. The CDR3 has 15 residues. J was trimmed by 2 bases and V by 3 bases; bases with no gene match: 3. This chain's CDR3 is CASSQGQGLTDTQYF. Here the CDR3 DNA reads TGTGCCAGCAGCCAGGGACAGGGCCTCACAGATACGCAGTATTTT.

The gene calls are TRBV7-2 and TRBJ2-7; tentative D call: TRBD1 (5 bases). This CDR3 is 13 amino acids long. Trimming took off 1 base at V and 2 bases at J, with 6 bases between the two ends. Germline CDR1 SGHTA, CDR2 FQGNSA. CDR3 sequence reads: CASSLVQAYEQYF. CDR3 bases: TGTGCCAGCAGCTTAGTACAGGCCTACGAGCAGTACTTC.

The genes are TRBV7-2 and TRBJ2-1, with a tentative D call TRBD2 (6 bases). Trimming shortened V by 0 bases and J by 0 bases, and 9 bases separated the two germline ends. The CDR3 extends over 16 amino acids. Germline CDR1 SGHTA, CDR2 FQGNSA. CDR3 bases: TGTGCCAGCAGCTTAGCGGGAGGTCCCTCCTACAATGAGCAGTTCTTC. As protein: CASSLAGGPSYNEQFF.

The V and J genes are TRBV2 and TRBJ2-1, with TRBD2 as a possible D gene (6 bases). In germline, CDR1 is SNHLY, CDR2 FYNNEI. Between the trimmed V and J ends, which lost 2 bases and 14 bases, there was a span of 16 bases. This CDR3 is 13 amino acids long. The CDR3 nucleotides read TGTGCCAGCAGTGAATCGGGCGGAGGGATAAAGTTCTTC. Amino acids: CASSESGGGIKFF.

The V call is TRBV7-6, the J call TRBJ2-3; 9 bases line up with TRBD2. CDR3 length equals 17 residues. Germline trimming cut 5 bases from V and 1 base from J; bases unmatched to any gene: 10. CDR1 and CDR2 (germline): SGHVS, FNYEAQ. CDR3 in DNA: TGTGCCAGCAGCAGGCGGGGGAGCGGGAGGCGCACAGATACGCAGTATTTT. As protein: CASSRRGSGRRTDTQYF.

This chain links TRBV6-5 with TRBJ1-3; D is undetermined. The CDR3 extends over 15 amino acids. V was shortened by 6 bases and J by 6 bases, with 18 bases between the two germline ends. Germline CDR1 and CDR2: MNHEY and SVGAGI. CDR3 amino acids: CASSPGKGTENTIYF. CDR3 nucleotide sequence: TGTGCCAGCAGCCCCGGGAAGGGAACAGAAAACACCATATATTTT.